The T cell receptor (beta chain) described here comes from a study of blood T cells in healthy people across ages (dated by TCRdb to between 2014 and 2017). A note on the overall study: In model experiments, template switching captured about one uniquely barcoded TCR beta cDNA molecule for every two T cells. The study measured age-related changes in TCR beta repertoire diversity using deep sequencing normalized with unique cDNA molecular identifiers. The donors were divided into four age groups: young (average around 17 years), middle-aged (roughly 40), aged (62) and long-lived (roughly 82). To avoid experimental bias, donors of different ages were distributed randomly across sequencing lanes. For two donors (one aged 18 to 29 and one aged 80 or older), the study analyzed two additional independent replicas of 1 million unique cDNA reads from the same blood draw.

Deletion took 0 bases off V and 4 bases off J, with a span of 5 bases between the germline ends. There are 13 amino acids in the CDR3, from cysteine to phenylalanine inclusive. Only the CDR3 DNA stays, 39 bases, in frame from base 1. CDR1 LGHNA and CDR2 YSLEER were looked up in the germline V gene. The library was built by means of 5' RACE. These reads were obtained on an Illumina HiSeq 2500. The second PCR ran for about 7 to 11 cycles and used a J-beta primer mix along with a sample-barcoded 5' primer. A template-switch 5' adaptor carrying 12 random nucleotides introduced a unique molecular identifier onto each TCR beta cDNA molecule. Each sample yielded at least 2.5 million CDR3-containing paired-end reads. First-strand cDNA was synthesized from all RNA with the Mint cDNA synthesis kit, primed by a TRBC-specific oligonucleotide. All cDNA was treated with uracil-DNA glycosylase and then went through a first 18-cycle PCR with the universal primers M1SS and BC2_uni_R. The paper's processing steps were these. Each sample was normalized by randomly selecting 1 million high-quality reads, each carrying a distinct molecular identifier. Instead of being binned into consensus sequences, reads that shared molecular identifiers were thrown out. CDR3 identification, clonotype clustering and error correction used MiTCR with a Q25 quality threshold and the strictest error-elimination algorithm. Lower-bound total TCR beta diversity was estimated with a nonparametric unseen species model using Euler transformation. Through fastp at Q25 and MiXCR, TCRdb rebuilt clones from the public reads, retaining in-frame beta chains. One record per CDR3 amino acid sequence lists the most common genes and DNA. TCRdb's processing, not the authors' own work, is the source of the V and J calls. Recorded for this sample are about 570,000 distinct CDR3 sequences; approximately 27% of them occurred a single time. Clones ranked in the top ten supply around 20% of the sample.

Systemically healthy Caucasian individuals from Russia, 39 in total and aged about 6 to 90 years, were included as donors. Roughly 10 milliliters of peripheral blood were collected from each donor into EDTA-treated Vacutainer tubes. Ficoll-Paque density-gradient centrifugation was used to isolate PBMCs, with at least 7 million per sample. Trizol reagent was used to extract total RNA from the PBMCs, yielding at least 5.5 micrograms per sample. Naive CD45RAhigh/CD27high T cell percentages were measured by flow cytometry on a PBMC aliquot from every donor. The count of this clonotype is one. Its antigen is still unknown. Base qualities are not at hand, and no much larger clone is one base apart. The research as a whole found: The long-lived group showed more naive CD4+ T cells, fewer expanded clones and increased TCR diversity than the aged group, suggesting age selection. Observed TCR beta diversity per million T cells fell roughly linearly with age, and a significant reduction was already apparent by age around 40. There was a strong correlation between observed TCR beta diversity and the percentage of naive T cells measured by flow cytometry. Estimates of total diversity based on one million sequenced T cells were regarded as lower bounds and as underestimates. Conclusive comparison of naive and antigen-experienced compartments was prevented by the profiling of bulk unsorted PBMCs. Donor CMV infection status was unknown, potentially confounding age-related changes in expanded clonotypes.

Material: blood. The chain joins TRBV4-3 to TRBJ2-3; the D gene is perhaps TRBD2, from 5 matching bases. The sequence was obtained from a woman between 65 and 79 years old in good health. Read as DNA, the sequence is TGCGCCAGCAGCCAAGAGGGAGCAGATACGCAGTATTTT. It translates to CASSQEGADTQYF.